Detailed here is one T cell receptor (beta chain). This clone's antigen is unknown. Base quality data are lacking; no much larger clone is found one base away. Donors formed part of the validation cohort, which comprised 95 to 150 subjects and was distinct from the first cohort of under 750 subjects. The data stem from a study of cytomegalovirus exposure and HLA in healthy donors (TCRdb year 2017). Looking at the study overall: According to a later analysis, the 120 or so validation repertoires were produced on the same platform as the approximately 600 repertoires of the first cohort. The study aimed to test whether cataloging public T cell receptors could reveal signatures of past pathogen exposure. In addition to the first cohort of 500 to 850 subjects, a separate validation cohort of 130 or so different subjects was used. To predict cytomegalovirus infection status, the study brought together high-throughput TCR immunosequencing, statistical association of individual TCRs with disease status, and machine learning.

The method was the immunoSEQ multiplex PCR assay. Under the source paper's analysis protocol: To diagnose cytomegalovirus status from the catalog of TCR beta chain sequences, a statistical classification framework was built. As stored in TCRdb, this immuneACCESS dataset retains in-frame rearrangements with V and J assigned. A fraction of the clones does not appear; measured against another copy, unresolved V genes explain less than half of the discrepancy, and the remainder lacks a known reason. V and J calls and clone size come straight from that table; D and trimming were deduced from the DNA. This sample lists under 200,000 clones; about 90% were detected once. The ten largest clones add up to 3% to 3.5% of the sample. Findings and caveats that apply to the study as a whole: The study listed approximately 150 TCR beta chains as associated with cytomegalovirus. Cytomegalovirus status was reported to be diagnosed by the classifier with high specificity and sensitivity in both the original and validation cohorts. Across donors, most TCR sequences were observed very rarely, whereas some public TCRs were present in many individuals. Three of the identified cytomegalovirus-associated TCR beta chains were confirmed in vitro to be specific for cytomegalovirus antigens. Of the cluster scores, roughly 95% were above 0 in a later analysis, which found that TCRs clustered in the first cohort also tended to co-occur in the 130 or so validation repertoires. According to the authors, the approach could potentially be generalized to other disease states and immunological phenotypes. A later analysis lacked HLA typing for the validation cohort, so it scored co-occurrence in that cohort across all 110 or so repertoires.

The germline V gene (reference sequence) yields LNHDA for CDR1 and SQIVND for CDR2. From V the trimming removes 9 bases and from J it removes 3 bases, while the gene matches leave 16 bases of the junction unaccounted for. Measured from the cysteine to the phenylalanine, the CDR3 is 16 residues long. The CDR3 DNA has 48 bases and is translated from base 1. Recombination connected TRBV19 to TRBJ1-2; 7 bases in the middle match TRBD1. The source material was PBMCs. The source is a young woman in good health and CMV-seropositive. The sequenced DNA is TGTGCCAGCGAGACAGGGAAATTCCTTTCTCACTATGGCTACACCTTC. Translated, this is CASETGKFLSHYGYTF.